These T cell receptor beta chains were read from a single sample in a study of cytomegalovirus exposure and HLA in healthy donors. TCRdb's copy holds only in-frame clones and misses some; the assay was immunoSEQ multiplex PCR. The table lists 150,000 to 200,000 clones, nearly 80% of them singletons. The sequenced sample was PBMCs. The receptors shown here come from a woman aged 35 to 49 in good health and CMV-seronegative. CDR3s include the opening cysteine and the closing phenylalanine or tryptophan. A D gene is named only where the DNA matches it firmly. Clone size is given for some rows only: seen once, a few or many times, or a class if the clone is expanded.

>TRBV14|TRBJ2-3|-|TRBD2
TGTGCCAGCAGCCCGACTAGCGGGCCGCTTGCGCAGTATTTT
CASSPTSGPLAQYF
>TRBV5-6|TRBJ1-3|-|-
TGTGCCAGCAGCTTGGGGCTACCGGGACAACGCTCTGGAAACACCATATATTTT
CASSLGLPGQRSGNTIYF
>TRBV10-3|TRBJ2-1|-|TRBD1
TGTGCCATCCTGACCGGGACAGCTGAGCAGTTCTTC
CAILTGTAEQFF
>TRBV28|TRBJ1-5|few|-
TGTGCCAGCACTCCCCTGGGGGGTGATGGTCAGCCCCAGCATTTT
CASTPLGGDGQPQHF
>TRBV7-9|TRBJ1-5|-|-
TGTGCCAGCAGCTTAGATAAGGGCGGGGGCCAGCATTTT
CASSLDKGGGQHF
>TRBV27|TRBJ2-6|-|TRBD1
TGTGCCAGCAGCGCTAGGGGGCACGGCAGTTCTGGGGCCAACGGCCTGACTTTC
CASSARGHGSSGANGLTF
>TRBV13|TRBJ2-7|-|-
TGTGCCACCCGAAGGGGGTCCTACGAGCAGTACTTC
CATRRGSYEQYF
>TRBV6-5|TRBJ2-2|-|TRBD1
TGTGCCAGCAGTCCCCGGGACAGGGCCGGGGAGCTGTTTTTT
CASSPRDRAGELFF
>TRBV13|TRBJ1-2|-|-
TGTGCCAGCAGCTTAGGGCAACCGCACCTATATGGCTACACCTTC
CASSLGQPHLYGYTF
>TRBV28|TRBJ2-1|-|TRBD2
TGTGCCAGAAGCGGGAGAAACTCCAATGAGCAGTTCTTC
CARSGRNSNEQFF
>TRBV7-9|TRBJ2-7|-|-
TGTGCCAGCAGCTTGCCCTTAAGTGGAGGAAGCTCCTACGAGCAGTACTTC
CASSLPLSGGSSYEQYF
>TRBV28|TRBJ1-3|few|-
TGTGCCAGCCGGGTGCCCTCTGGAAACACCATATATTTT
CASRVPSGNTIYF
>TRBV15|TRBJ2-3|-|TRBD2
TGTGCCACCAGCAGTGGACTAGCGGGAGTAAAGGATACGCAGTATTTT
CATSSGLAGVKDTQYF
>TRBV2|TRBJ2-7|once|-
TGTGCCACAGGGGCCTCCTACGAGCAGTACTTC
CATGASYEQYF
>TRBV6-1|TRBJ1-2|-|-
TGTGCCAGCAGTGAAGGCACAGGGCCATATGGCTACACCTTC
CASSEGTGPYGYTF
>TRBV27|TRBJ2-1|-|TRBD2
TGTGCCAGCAGTTTACTAGCGGGAGTGGGTTACAATGAGCAGTTCTTC
CASSLLAGVGYNEQFF
>TRBV7-2|TRBJ1-1|-|-
TGTGCCAGCAGTTACAGGGTCGACACTGAAGCTTTCTTT
CASSYRVDTEAFF
>TRBV5-1|TRBJ1-2|-|-
TGCGCCAGCAGCTTGGCTACCGGAGATGGCTACACCTTC
CASSLATGDGYTF
>TRBV7-4|TRBJ2-7|-|-
TGTGCCAGCAACCCTCGGATAGGAGGCGCCTACGAGCAGTACTTC
CASNPRIGGAYEQYF
>TRBV28|TRBJ2-5|-|TRBD1
TGTGCCAGCAGTTTACCCGGGACAGGGCAAGAGACCCAGTACTTC
CASSLPGTGQETQYF
>TRBV7-2|TRBJ1-5|-|TRBD1
TGTGCCAGCTCCCGGGACAGGGGGGAGAACAATCAGCCCCAGCATTTT
CASSRDRGENNQPQHF
>TRBV5-1|TRBJ1-5|-|-
TGCGCCAGCAGCTTGGATGGCGGGTCCAATCAGCCCCAGCATTTT
CASSLDGGSNQPQHF
>TRBV7-9|TRBJ1-4|few|-
TGTGCCAGCAGCCACGGGGAAACTAATGAAAAACTGTTTTTT
CASSHGETNEKLFF
>TRBV15|TRBJ2-1|-|TRBD2
TGTGCCACCAGCAGGGACAGGGCCCGGGGACTAGCGGGAGTATCCTACCGCCATGAGCAGTTCTTC
CATSRDRARGLAGVSYRHEQFF
>TRBV7-2|TRBJ2-5|-|-
TGTGCCAGCAGCGGAGGGCTACGGCAGGGGGCGCGGGAGCAGTACTTC
CASSGGLRQGAREQYF
>TRBV5-4|TRBJ2-5|-|TRBD1
TGTGCCAGCAGCAACACCGGGACAGAAGGAGAGACCCAGTACTTC
CASSNTGTEGETQYF
>TRBV5-5|TRBJ2-7|-|TRBD1
TGTGCCAGCAGCTATGGGACAGGGAGCTCCTACGAGCAGTACTTC
CASSYGTGSSYEQYF
>TRBV7-8|TRBJ1-1|few|-
TGTGCCAGCTGGGACATAGCCGCCGGAGGCACTGAAGCTTTCTTT
CASWDIAAGGTEAFF
>TRBV6-5|TRBJ2-7|few|TRBD2
TGTGCCAGCAGTGTCCTAGCGGGAGGCTCCTACGAGCAGTACTTC
CASSVLAGGSYEQYF
>TRBV28|TRBJ1-2|once|-
TGTGCCAGCCTTAATAGCAGAACATTGGGCTACACCTTC
CASLNSRTLGYTF
>TRBV5-4|TRBJ1-2|-|TRBD1
TGTGCCAGCAGCCTCCAGTGGGGACAGGGGAGGTATGGCTACACCTTC
CASSLQWGQGRYGYTF
>TRBV19|TRBJ1-1|once|TRBD1
TGTGCCAGTAGTATAGGAGGGGGCGGCAACACTGAAGCTTTCTTT
CASSIGGGGNTEAFF
>TRBV29-1|TRBJ2-7|-|TRBD2
TGCAGCGTGCTCCCTAGCGGGAGTTCCGAGCAGTACTTC
CSVLPSGSSEQYF
>TRBV25-1|TRBJ1-1|-|-
TGTGCCAGCATCCGTGGGGGCGTGAACACTGAAGCTTTCTTT
CASIRGGVNTEAFF
>TRBV7-8|TRBJ2-2|-|TRBD1
TGTGCCAGCAGCCCTGGGACAGGGTATACCGGGGAGCTGTTTTTT
CASSPGTGYTGELFF
>TRBV11-3|TRBJ1-6|-|TRBD1
TGTGCCAGCAGCTCTGGGACAGCCCTTCCTAATTCACCCCTCCACTTT
CASSSGTALPNSPLHF
>TRBV11-2|TRBJ2-5|-|-
TGTGCCAGCAGCCAGAAAGAGACCCAGTACTTC
CASSQKETQYF
>TRBV2|TRBJ2-5|-|TRBD1
TGTGCCAGCAGCTGGGACAGGCAAGAGACCCAGTACTTC
CASSWDRQETQYF
>TRBV11-3|TRBJ1-2|few|-
TGTGCCAGCAGCTTAGGACAGGCCTATGGCTACACCTTC
CASSLGQAYGYTF